A selection of T cell receptor beta chains follows, all from one sample in a study of blood T cell repertoires in COVID-19. Repertoires were generated with immunoSEQ multiplex PCR, while TCRdb's copy carries only in-frame clones and drops some. The sample has roughly 250,000 clones, 81% seen once; the top ten hold around 2.9%. The specimen was peripheral blood. All receptors come from an older woman with active or convalescent COVID-19. Each CDR3 is given with its conserved first and last residue. D genes are given only for firm matches. Clone size is stated in some rows and not others, as once, few, many or a class when expanded.

V	D	J	size	CDR3	DNA
TRBV19	-	TRBJ2-5	-	CASKNRNQETQYF	TGTGCCAGTAAAAACAGAAACCAAGAGACCCAGTACTTC
TRBV9	-	TRBJ2-4	-	CASSVVEGNIQYF	TGTGCCAGCAGCGTAGTGGAGGGAAACATTCAGTACTTC
TRBV11-2	TRBD1	TRBJ1-2	-	CASSLDRGYGYTF	TGTGCCAGCAGCTTGGACAGGGGCTATGGCTACACCTTC
TRBV5-8	-	TRBJ1-5	once	CASSPVVDQPQHF	TGTGCCAGCAGCCCGGTAGTGGATCAGCCCCAGCATTTT
TRBV12-3/TRBV12-4	-	TRBJ2-1	-	CASSQTQTPFF	TGTGCCAGCAGCCAGACACAGACCCCGTTCTTC
TRBV19	TRBD2	TRBJ2-1	few	CASSIDRGGWNEQFF	TGTGCCAGTAGTATAGATCGGGGGGGGTGGAATGAGCAGTTCTTC
TRBV18	TRBD1	TRBJ1-6	once	CASSPSGTGSSGAVSPLHF	TGTGCCAGCTCACCCTCCGGGACAGGGTCCTCGGGAGCCGTTTCACCCCTCCACTTT
TRBV14	TRBD2	TRBJ2-6	-	CASSRRGAGANVLTF	TGTGCCAGCAGCCGACGGGGGGCTGGGGCCAACGTCCTGACTTTC
TRBV19	-	TRBJ1-1	once	CASSGRGGSPPFF	TGTGCCAGTAGTGGCCGGGGGGGATCCCCCCCTTTCTTT
TRBV7-2	TRBD1	TRBJ1-2	-	CASIPHTGTGGHYGYTF	TGTGCCAGCATCCCACACACTGGGACAGGGGGCCACTATGGCTACACCTTC
TRBV9	TRBD1	TRBJ1-5	-	CASSWDSTYQPQHF	TGTGCCAGCAGCTGGGACAGCACTTATCAGCCCCAGCATTTT
TRBV5-5	TRBD2	TRBJ2-1	-	CASSGLGLAGGFGYNEQFF	TGTGCCAGCAGCGGGCTAGGACTAGCGGGGGGCTTCGGGTACAATGAGCAGTTCTTC
TRBV6-5	-	TRBJ2-1	-	CASSYRGSYNEQFF	TGTGCCAGCAGTTACAGAGGTTCCTACAATGAGCAGTTCTTC
TRBV30	TRBD1	TRBJ1-6	few	CAWRRDRDSPLHF	TGTGCCTGGCGACGGGACAGGGATTCACCCCTCCACTTT
TRBV6-5	-	TRBJ1-5	-	CASSYSEGGSNQPQHF	TGTGCCAGCAGTTACTCAGAAGGGGGTAGCAATCAGCCCCAGCATTTT
TRBV6-5	TRBD1	TRBJ1-2	-	CASSYYRGRNYGYTF	TGTGCCAGCAGTTACTACAGGGGGCGAAACTATGGCTACACCTTC
TRBV19	TRBD1	TRBJ1-5	-	CASSIFLGTALSNQPQHF	TGTGCCAGTAGTATTTTCCTCGGGACAGCCCTAAGCAATCAGCCCCAGCATTTT
TRBV5-5	TRBD2	TRBJ2-7	-	CASSLDLGLVSFFYEQYF	TGTGCCAGCAGCTTGGACCTCGGACTAGTTAGTTTTTTCTACGAGCAGTACTTC
TRBV15	TRBD1	TRBJ1-5	once	CATSSRDRNQPQHF	TGTGCCACCAGCAGTCGGGACAGGAATCAGCCCCAGCATTTT
TRBV7-2	-	TRBJ2-1	-	CASSPGLDPRGQFF	TGTGCCAGCAGCCCGGGTCTTGATCCTCGGGGGCAGTTCTTC
TRBV27	-	TRBJ1-2	-	CASTPRGGHGGYTF	TGTGCCAGCACCCCACGAGGGGGACACGGGGGCTACACCTTC
TRBV5-6	TRBD1	TRBJ2-7	few	CASSITGGWVEQYF	TGTGCCAGCAGCATTACAGGGGGCTGGGTCGAGCAGTACTTC
TRBV6-5	-	TRBJ1-1	few	CASTWRRNTEAFF	TGTGCCAGCACTTGGCGGAGGAACACTGAAGCTTTCTTT
TRBV3-1/TRBV3-2	TRBD2	TRBJ2-2	few	CASSHATLAGGPGTGELFF	TGTGCCAGCAGCCACGCAACCCTAGCGGGGGGCCCGGGCACCGGGGAGCTGTTTTTT
TRBV18	TRBD1	TRBJ1-2	-	CASSPGSTGADGYTF	TGTGCCAGCTCACCCGGATCAACAGGGGCCGATGGCTACACCTTC
TRBV9	-	TRBJ1-6	-	CASSADSNSPLHF	TGTGCCAGCAGCGCTGACAGTAATTCACCCCTCCACTTT
TRBV19	-	TRBJ2-3	-	CASSYVFSGSTDTQYF	TGTGCCAGTAGTTACGTCTTTTCGGGGAGCACAGATACGCAGTATTTT
TRBV7-9	TRBD1	TRBJ1-1	-	CASRGQANTEAFF	TGTGCCAGCAGGGGACAGGCGAACACTGAAGCTTTCTTT
TRBV4-3	-	TRBJ1-2	-	CASSQGAGLNYGYTF	TGCGCCAGCAGCCAAGGCGCAGGGCTGAACTATGGCTACACCTTC
TRBV19	-	TRBJ2-2	-	CASNQITGELFF	TGTGCCAGTAATCAGATCACCGGGGAGCTGTTTTTT
TRBV28	-	TRBJ2-6	-	CASSFERRYSGANVLTF	TGTGCCAGCAGTTTTGAGCGGAGGTACTCTGGGGCCAACGTCCTGACTTTC
TRBV28	TRBD1	TRBJ1-2	once	CATWDSRNYGYTF	TGTGCCACCTGGGACAGCCGTAACTATGGCTACACCTTC
TRBV11-2	-	TRBJ2-7	-	CASSPRQRVFYEQYF	TGTGCCAGCAGCCCCCGCCAGCGGGTTTTCTACGAGCAGTACTTC
TRBV3-1/TRBV3-2	TRBD1	TRBJ1-2	-	CASSQELVRGNYGYTF	TGTGCCAGCAGCCAAGAGTTGGTCAGGGGGAACTATGGCTACACCTTC
TRBV7-6	TRBD2	TRBJ2-3	-	CASSSSSGGSDTQYF	TGTGCCAGCAGCTCCTCTAGCGGGGGTTCAGATACGCAGTATTTT
TRBV6-6	TRBD1	TRBJ1-1	-	CASSRQGTGEAFF	TGTGCCAGCAGTCGACAGGGGACGGGTGAAGCTTTCTTT
TRBV30	-	TRBJ1-3	-	CAWKQGSGNTIYF	TGTGCCTGGAAACAGGGCTCTGGAAACACCATATATTTT
TRBV20-1	TRBD1	TRBJ1-4	-	CSASSLGTVNEKLFF	TGCAGTGCTAGTTCGCTAGGGACAGTTAATGAAAAACTGTTTTTT
TRBV19	-	TRBJ2-7	-	CASSINSGGSWSYEQYF	TGTGCCAGTAGTATTAATTCAGGTGGCAGTTGGTCCTACGAGCAGTACTTC
TRBV19	-	TRBJ1-1	-	CASSIRGDAFF	TGTGCCAGTAGTATTCGGGGTGACGCTTTCTTT
TRBV9	-	TRBJ2-3	-	CASSVSGRAGEYTQYF	TGTGCCAGCAGCGTATCAGGTCGGGCAGGGGAGTATACGCAGTATTTT
TRBV5-4	-	TRBJ1-1	few	CASSLDGAAFF	TGTGCCAGCAGCTTGGATGGGGCCGCTTTCTTT
TRBV10-1	TRBD1	TRBJ2-7	-	CASSEAGGEEQYF	TGCGCCAGCAGTGAAGCAGGGGGCGAAGAGCAGTACTTC
TRBV19	-	TRBJ2-5	-	CASSPSRGETQYF	TGTGCCAGTAGTCCCTCAAGGGGGGAGACCCAGTACTTC
TRBV5-1	-	TRBJ2-3	-	CASTTNFGTDTQYF	TGCGCCAGCACCACGAATTTCGGGACAGATACGCAGTATTTT
TRBV11-2	TRBD1	TRBJ1-1	-	CASSKGVGTGAPNTEAFF	TGTGCCAGCAGCAAAGGAGTTGGGACAGGGGCGCCGAACACTGAAGCTTTCTTT
TRBV5-1	-	TRBJ2-5	once	CASSLGIGQGGETQYF	TGCGCCAGCAGCTTGGGCATAGGGCAGGGCGGAGAGACCCAGTACTTC
TRBV6-1	TRBD2	TRBJ2-1	-	CASSEKRLAMSGEQFF	TGTGCCAGCAGTGAAAAGAGACTAGCTATGTCTGGTGAGCAGTTCTTC
TRBV9	TRBD1	TRBJ1-5	-	CASSVDGRGIAQHF	TGTGCCAGCAGCGTAGATGGCAGGGGGATTGCCCAGCATTTT
TRBV15	-	TRBJ1-6	-	CATSATFRGPNSPLHF	TGTGCCACCAGCGCTACCTTCAGGGGACCTAATTCACCCCTCCACTTT
TRBV7-9	-	TRBJ1-1	-	CASSLAGGRTEAFF	TGTGCCAGCAGCTTAGCGGGGGGGAGGACTGAAGCTTTCTTT
TRBV30	-	TRBJ1-2	-	CAWQWGQSYGYTF	TGTGCCTGGCAGTGGGGGCAGAGCTATGGCTACACCTTC